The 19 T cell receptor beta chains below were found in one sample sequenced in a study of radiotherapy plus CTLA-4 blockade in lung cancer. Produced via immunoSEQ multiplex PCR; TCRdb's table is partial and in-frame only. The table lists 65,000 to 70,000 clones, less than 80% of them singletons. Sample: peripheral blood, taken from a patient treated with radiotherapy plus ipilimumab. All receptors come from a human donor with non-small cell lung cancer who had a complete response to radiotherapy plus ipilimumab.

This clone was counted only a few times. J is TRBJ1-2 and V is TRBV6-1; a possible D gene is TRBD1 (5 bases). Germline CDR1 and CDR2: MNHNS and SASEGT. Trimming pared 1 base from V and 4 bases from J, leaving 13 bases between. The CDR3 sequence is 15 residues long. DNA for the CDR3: TGTGCCAGCAGTGAAGGGGGGGGGAACTTCTATGGCTACACCTTC. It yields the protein CASSEGGGNFYGYTF.

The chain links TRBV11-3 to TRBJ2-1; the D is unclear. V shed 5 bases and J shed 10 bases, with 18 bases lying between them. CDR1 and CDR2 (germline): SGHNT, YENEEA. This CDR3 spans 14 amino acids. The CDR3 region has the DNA TGTGCCAGCAGCCGCGGTTTGGGTCAATTGGAGCAGTTCTTC. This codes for CASSRGLGQLEQFF. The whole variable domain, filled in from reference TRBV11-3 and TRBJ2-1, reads EAGVVQSPRYKIIEKKQPVAFWCNPISGHNTLYWYLQNLGQGPELLIRYENEEAVDDSQLPKDRFSAERLKGVDSTLKIQPAELGDSAVYLCASSRGLGQLEQFFGPGTRLTVL.

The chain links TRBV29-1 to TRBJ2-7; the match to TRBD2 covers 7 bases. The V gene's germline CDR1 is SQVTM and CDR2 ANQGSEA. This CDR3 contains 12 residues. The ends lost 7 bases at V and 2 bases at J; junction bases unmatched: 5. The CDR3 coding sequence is TGCAGCGCCCGGGACTATACCTACGAGCAGTACTTC. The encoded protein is CSARDYTYEQYF.

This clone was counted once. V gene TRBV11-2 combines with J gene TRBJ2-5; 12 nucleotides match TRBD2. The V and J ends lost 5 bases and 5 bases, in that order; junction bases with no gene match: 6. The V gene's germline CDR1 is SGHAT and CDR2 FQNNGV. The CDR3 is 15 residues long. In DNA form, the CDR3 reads TGTGCCAGCAGCGCACGACTAGCGGGAGAGGAGACCCAGTACTTC. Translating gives CASSARLAGEETQYF.

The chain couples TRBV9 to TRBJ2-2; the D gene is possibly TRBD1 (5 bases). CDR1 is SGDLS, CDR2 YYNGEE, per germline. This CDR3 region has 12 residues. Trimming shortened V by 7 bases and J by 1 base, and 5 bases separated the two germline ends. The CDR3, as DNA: TGTGCCAGCGGACAGAACACCGGGGAGCTGTTTTTT. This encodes CASGQNTGELFF. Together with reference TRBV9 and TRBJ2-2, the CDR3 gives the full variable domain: DSGVTQTPKHLITATGQRVTLRCSPRSGDLSVYWYQQSLDQGLQFLIQYYNGEERAKGNILERFSAQQFPDLHSELNLSSLELGDSALYFCASGQNTGELFFGEGSRLTVL.

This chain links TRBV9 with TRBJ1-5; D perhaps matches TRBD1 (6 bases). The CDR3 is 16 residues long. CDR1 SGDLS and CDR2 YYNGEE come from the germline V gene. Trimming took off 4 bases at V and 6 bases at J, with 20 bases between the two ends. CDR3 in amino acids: CASSPTHGGQGQPQHF. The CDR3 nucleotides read TGTGCCAGCAGCCCAACCCATGGGGGGCAAGGTCAGCCCCAGCATTTT.

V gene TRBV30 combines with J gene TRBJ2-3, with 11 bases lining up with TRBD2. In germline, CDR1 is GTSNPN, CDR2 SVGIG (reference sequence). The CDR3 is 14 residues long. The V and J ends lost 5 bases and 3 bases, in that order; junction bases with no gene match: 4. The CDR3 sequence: CAWVAGGPTDTQYF. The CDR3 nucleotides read TGTGCCTGGGTAGCGGGAGGGCCGACAGATACGCAGTATTTT. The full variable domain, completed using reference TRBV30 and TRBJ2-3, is SQTIHQWPATLVQPVGSPLSLECTVEGTSNPNLYWYRQAAGRGLQLLFYSVGIGQISSEVPQNLSASRPQDRQFILSSKKLLLSDSGFYLCAWVAGGPTDTQYFGPGTRLTVL.

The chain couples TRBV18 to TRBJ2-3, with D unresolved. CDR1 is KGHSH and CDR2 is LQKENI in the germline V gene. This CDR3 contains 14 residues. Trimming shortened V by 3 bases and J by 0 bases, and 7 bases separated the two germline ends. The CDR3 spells CASSPPGSTDTQYF. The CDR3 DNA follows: TGTGCCAGCTCACCGCCAGGCAGCACAGATACGCAGTATTTT.

The CDR3 loop is CASSDSTGPYNEQFF. The CDR3 nucleotides read TGTGCCAGCAGTGACTCGACAGGACCCTACAATGAGCAGTTCTTC. The chain uses TRBV6-4 and TRBJ2-1, with a tentative D call TRBD1 (6 bases). This CDR3 comprises 15 residues. V was clipped by 0 bases and J by 2 bases, with 8 bases between them. The V gene's germline CDR1 is MRHNA and CDR2 SNTAGT.

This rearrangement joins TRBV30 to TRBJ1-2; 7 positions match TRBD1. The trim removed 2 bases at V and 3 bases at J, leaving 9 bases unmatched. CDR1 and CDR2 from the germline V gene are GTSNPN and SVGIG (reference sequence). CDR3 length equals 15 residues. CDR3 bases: TGTGCCTGGAGTTCTACAGGGGCAATCTACTATGGCTACACCTTC. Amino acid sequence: CAWSSTGAIYYGYTF.

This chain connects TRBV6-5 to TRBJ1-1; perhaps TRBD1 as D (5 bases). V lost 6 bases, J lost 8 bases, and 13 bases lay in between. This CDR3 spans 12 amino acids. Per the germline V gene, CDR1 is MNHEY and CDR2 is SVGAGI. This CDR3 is CASSPAGVEAFF. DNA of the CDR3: TGTGCCAGCAGCCCCGCGGGGGTCGAAGCTTTCTTT.

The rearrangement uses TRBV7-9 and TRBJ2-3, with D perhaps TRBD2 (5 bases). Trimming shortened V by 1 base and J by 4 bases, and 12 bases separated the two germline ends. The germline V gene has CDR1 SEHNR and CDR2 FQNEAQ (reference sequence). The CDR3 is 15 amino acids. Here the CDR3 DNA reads TGTGCCAGCAGCTTAGACGGGATTAGCGCAGATACGCAGTATTTT. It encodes CASSLDGISADTQYF.

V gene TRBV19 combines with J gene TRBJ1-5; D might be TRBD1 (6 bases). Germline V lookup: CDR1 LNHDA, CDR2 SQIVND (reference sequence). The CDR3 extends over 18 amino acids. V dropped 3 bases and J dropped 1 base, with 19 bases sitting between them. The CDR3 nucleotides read TGTGCCAGTAGTATTTGGGACACTTACTTATCGAGCAATCAGCCCCAGCATTTT. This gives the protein CASSIWDTYLSSNQPQHF.

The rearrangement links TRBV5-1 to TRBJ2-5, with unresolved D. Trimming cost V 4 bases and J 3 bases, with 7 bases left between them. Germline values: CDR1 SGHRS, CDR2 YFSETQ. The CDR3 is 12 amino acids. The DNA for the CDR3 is TGCGCCAGCAGCCCCGGAAAAGAGACCCAGTACTTC. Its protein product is CASSPGKETQYF.

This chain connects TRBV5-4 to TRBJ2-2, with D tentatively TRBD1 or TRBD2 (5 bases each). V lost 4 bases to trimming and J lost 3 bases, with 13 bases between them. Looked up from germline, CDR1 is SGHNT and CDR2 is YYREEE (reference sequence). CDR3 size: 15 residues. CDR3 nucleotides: TGTGCCAGCAGCCTTAGGAGAGGGGACACCGGGGAGCTGTTTTTT. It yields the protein CASSLRRGDTGELFF. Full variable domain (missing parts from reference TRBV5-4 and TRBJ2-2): ETGVTQSPTHLIKTRGQQVTLRCSSQSGHNTVSWYQQALGQGPQFIFQYYREEENGRGNFPPRFSGLQFPNYSSELNVNALELDDSALYLCASSLRRGDTGELFFGEGSRLTVL.

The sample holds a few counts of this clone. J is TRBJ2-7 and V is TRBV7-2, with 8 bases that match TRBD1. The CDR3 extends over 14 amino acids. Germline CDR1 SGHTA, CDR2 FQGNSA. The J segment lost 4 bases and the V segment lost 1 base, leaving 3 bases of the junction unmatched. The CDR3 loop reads CASSLDQGAYEQYV. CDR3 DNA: TGTGCCAGCAGCTTAGATCAGGGGGCTTACGAGCAGTACGTC.

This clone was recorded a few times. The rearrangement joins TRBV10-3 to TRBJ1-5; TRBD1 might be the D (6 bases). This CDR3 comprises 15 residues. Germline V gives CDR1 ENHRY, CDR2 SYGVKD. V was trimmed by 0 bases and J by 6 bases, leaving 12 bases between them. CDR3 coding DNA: TGTGCCATCAGTGAGTCGAGGGGGGGCGGTCAGCCCCAGCATTTT. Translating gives CAISESRGGGQPQHF.

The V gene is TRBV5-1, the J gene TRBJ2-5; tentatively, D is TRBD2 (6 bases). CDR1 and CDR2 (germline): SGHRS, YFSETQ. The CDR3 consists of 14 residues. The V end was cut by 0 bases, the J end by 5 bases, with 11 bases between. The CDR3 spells CASSLGERVETQYF. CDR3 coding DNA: TGCGCCAGCAGCTTGGGGGAGCGGGTGGAGACCCAGTACTTC. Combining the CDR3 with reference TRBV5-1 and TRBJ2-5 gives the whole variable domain KAGVTQTPRYLIKTRGQQVTLSCSPISGHRSVSWYQQTPGQGLQFLFEYFSETQRNKGNFPGRFSGRQFSNSRSEMNVSTLELGDSALYLCASSLGERVETQYFGPGTRLLVL.

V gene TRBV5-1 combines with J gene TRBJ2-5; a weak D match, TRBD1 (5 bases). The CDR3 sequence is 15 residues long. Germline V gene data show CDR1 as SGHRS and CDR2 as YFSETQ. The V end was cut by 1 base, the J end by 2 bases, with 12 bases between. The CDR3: CASSLNPQGQETQYF. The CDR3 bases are TGCGCCAGCAGCTTGAACCCCCAGGGACAAGAGACCCAGTACTTC.